Below, 9 T cell receptor beta chains from the same sample are listed, as sequenced in a study of blood T cells in healthy people across ages. A second PCR, run for roughly 7 to 12 cycles, used a sample-barcoded 5' primer plus a J-beta primer mix. TCRdb ran MiXCR on the 5' RACE reads and lists one entry per CDR3 protein. The profile shows some 1.5 million distinct CDR3 sequences, about 30% of them singletons. The specimen was blood. The receptors stem from a woman in her 30s in good health.

This clonotype turned up a few times. The chain carries TRBV18 and TRBJ2-7; 7 bases fit TRBD1. This CDR3 contains 14 residues. Germline V gene data show CDR1 as KGHSH and CDR2 as LQKENI. Trimming took 4 bases from V and 3 from J; bases not matched to a gene: 6. The CDR3 here is CASSREGGGYEQYF. Written as DNA, the CDR3 is TGTGCCAGCTCACGAGAAGGGGGCGGCTACGAGCAGTACTTC.

The chain couples TRBV11-3 to TRBJ2-7; weak D call: TRBD1 (5 bases). Looked up from germline, CDR1 is SGHNT and CDR2 is YENEEA. Deletions cut 5 bases from V and 10 bases from J, with 24 bases between. The CDR3 covers 15 residues. CDR3 nucleotides: TGTGCCAGCAGCCCAGACGGACAACTCCAAGAGACTCAGTACTTC. This sequence encodes CASSPDGQLQETQYF.

This clonotype was seen a few times. The chain links TRBV5-1 to TRBJ2-1; no definite D call. Germline CDR1 reads SGHRS; CDR2 reads YFSETQ. V gave up 7 bases and J gave up 0 bases, with 14 bases separating them. CDR3 length equals 15 residues. The CDR3 loop is CASLLIPSSYNEQFF. The CDR3 bases are TGCGCCAGCCTACTTATTCCTAGCTCCTACAATGAGCAGTTCTTC. The full variable domain, rest sourced from reference TRBV5-1 and TRBJ2-1, is KAGVTQTPRYLIKTRGQQVTLSCSPISGHRSVSWYQQTPGQGLQFLFEYFSETQRNKGNFPGRFSGRQFSNSRSEMNVSTLELGDSALYLCASLLIPSSYNEQFFGPGTRLTVL.

This clonotype appeared many times. The CDR3 sequence: CSASDPGDQYNEQFF. DNA of the CDR3: TGCAGTGCTAGTGACCCCGGGGATCAGTACAATGAGCAGTTCTTC. The chain recombines TRBV20-1 with TRBJ2-1; weak D call: TRBD2 (5 bases). V shed 3 bases and J shed 4 bases, with 16 bases lying between them. The CDR3 sequence is 15 residues long. The germline CDR1 and CDR2 sequences are DFQATT and SNEGSKA (reference sequence).

This clonotype was observed a few times. Compared with germline, one end of the junction differs, possibly owing to a read error. J is TRBJ2-3 and V is TRBV10-1; possibly TRBD1 or TRBD2 for D (5 bases each). Germline V CDR1 and CDR2: WNHNN, SYGVQD (reference sequence). The CDR3 is 12 residues long. The CDR3 DNA reads as TGTGCCAGCAGGGATAGCGCAGATACGCAGTATTTT. Translated, it gives CASRDSADTQYF.

The V and J genes are TRBV18 and TRBJ1-1, with TRBD1 matching 8 bases. V gave up 8 bases and J gave up 2 bases; unmatched junction bases: 7. The CDR3 loop spans 14 amino acids. In germline, CDR1 is KGHSH, CDR2 LQKENI. The CDR3 DNA sequence: TGTGCCAGCAGGACAGGGAACCCCAACACTGAAGCTTTCTTT. This translates into CASRTGNPNTEAFF.

J is TRBJ2-4 and V is TRBV7-2; 11 nucleotides match TRBD2. The J call may be wrong; the DNA end is better matched by TRBJ2-5. The CDR3 runs to 19 residues. Germline CDR1 is SGHTA and CDR2 is FQGNSA. In nucleotides, the CDR3 is TGTGCCAGCAGCTCCCCCTGGCCGACTAGCGGGAAGGGGGGAGAGACCCAGTACTTC. It yields the protein CASSSPWPTSGKGGETQYF.

Only a few counts were recorded for this clonotype. This rearrangement joins TRBV12-3 or TRBV12-4 to TRBJ2-2; 11 positions agree with TRBD2. The CDR3 contains 17 residues. J gave up 2 bases and V 4 bases, and 6 bases lay outside the gene matches. CDR3 nucleotides: TGTGCCAGCAGTTATCCGGGACTAGCGGTCAACACCGGGGAGCTGTTTTTT. It yields the protein CASSYPGLAVNTGELFF.

This clonotype has ten or more counts. The CDR3: CASSLDILRVAREETQYF. The DNA for the CDR3 is TGTGCCAGCAGCTTAGACATACTCCGGGTCGCCCGAGAGGAGACCCAGTACTTC. The V call is TRBV7-8, the J call TRBJ2-5; D is uncertain. The CDR3 sequence is 18 residues long. The germline gives CDR1 SGHVS, CDR2 FQNEAQ. Trimming took 1 base from V and 5 from J, leaving 23 bases between them.